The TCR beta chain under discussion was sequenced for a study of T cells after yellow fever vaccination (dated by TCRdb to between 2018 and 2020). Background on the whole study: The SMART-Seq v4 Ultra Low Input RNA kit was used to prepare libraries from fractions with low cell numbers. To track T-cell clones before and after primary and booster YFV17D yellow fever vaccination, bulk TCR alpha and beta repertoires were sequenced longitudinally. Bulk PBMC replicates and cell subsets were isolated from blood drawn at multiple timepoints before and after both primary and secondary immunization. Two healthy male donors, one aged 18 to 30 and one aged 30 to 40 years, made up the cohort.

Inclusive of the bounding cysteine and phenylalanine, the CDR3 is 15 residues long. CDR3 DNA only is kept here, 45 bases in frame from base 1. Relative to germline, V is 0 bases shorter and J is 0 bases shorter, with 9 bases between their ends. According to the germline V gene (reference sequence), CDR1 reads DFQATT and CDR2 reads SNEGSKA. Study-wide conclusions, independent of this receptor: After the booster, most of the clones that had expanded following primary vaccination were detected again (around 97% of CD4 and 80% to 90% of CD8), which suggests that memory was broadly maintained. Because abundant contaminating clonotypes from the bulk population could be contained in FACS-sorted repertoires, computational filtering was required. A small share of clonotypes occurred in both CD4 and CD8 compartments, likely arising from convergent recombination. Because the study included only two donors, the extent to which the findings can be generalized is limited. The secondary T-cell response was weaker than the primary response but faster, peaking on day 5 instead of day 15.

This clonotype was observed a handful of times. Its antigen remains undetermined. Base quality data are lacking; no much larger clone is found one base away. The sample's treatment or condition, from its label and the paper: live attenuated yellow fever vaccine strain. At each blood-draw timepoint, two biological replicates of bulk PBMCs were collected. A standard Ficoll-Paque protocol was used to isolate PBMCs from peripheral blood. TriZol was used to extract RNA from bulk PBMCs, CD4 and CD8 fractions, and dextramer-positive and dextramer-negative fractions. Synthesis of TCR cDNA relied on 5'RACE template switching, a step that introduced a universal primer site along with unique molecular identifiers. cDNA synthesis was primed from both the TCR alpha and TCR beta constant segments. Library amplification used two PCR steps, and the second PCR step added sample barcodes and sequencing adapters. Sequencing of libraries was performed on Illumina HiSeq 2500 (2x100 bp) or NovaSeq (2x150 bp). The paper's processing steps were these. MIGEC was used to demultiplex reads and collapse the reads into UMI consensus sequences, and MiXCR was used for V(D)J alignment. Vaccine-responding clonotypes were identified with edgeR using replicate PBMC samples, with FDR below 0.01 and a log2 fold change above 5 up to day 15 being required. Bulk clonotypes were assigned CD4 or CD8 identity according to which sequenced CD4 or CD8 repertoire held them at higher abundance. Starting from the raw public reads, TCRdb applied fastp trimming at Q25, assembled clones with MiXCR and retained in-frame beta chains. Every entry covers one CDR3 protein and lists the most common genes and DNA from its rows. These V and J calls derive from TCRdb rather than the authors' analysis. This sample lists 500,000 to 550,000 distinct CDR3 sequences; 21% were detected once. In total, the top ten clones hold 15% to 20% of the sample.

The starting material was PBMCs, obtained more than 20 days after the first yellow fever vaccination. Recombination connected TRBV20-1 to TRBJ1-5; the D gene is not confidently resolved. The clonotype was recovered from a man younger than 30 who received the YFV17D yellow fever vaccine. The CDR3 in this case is CSARDEAGSNQPQHF. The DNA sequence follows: TGCAGTGCTAGAGATGAAGCCGGTAGCAATCAGCCCCAGCATTTT.